This T cell receptor (beta chain) was retrieved from a study of cytomegalovirus exposure and HLA in healthy donors. Notes on the study in general: It is likely that the observed cluster of highly shared sequence variants was a sequencing artifact.

Turning to this clone: The target antigen is unknown.

Primers: 60 Vbeta forward and 13 Jbeta reverse. TCRdb's table, derived via immunoSEQ multiplex PCR, lists solely in-frame clones and lacks some. The profile shows over 150,000 clones, about 80% of them singletons. V was shortened by 0 bases and J by 4 bases, with 11 bases between the two germline ends. CDR1 is SGHDT and CDR2 is YYEEEE in the germline V gene. The CDR3 runs 14 residues. The sequenced material came from PBMCs. V and J are TRBV5-6 and TRBJ2-7; D is ambiguous. This sequence originates from a man aged 25-40 years in good health and CMV-seropositive. The CDR3 here is CASSLAPSSYEQYF. For the CDR3, the DNA is TGTGCCAGCAGCTTGGCTCCGAGTTCTTACGAGCAGTACTTC. The whole variable domain, filled in from reference TRBV5-6 and TRBJ2-7, reads DAGVTQSPTHLIKTRGQQVTLRCSPKSGHDTVSWYQQALGQGPQFIFQYYEEEERQRGNFPDRFSGHQFPNYSSELNVNALLLGDSALYLCASSLAPSSYEQYFGPGTRLTVT.